This passage covers 28 T cell receptor beta chains from one sample sequenced in a study of beta chain features in type 1 diabetes. Study-level results: Type 1 diabetes patients had moderately but significantly shorter TCRB CDR3s in all four CD4+ subsets.

Every isolated RNA sample was fully reverse transcribed, so sequencing captured expressed TCRB transcripts. Profiled with immunoSEQ multiplex PCR; TCRdb holds only in-frame clones, not every one. The sample has roughly 180,000 clones; around 7.9% are singletons. Antigens for these TCRs are unknown. What was sequenced was central memory CD4+ T cells from blood. The source of these receptors is a young man with type 1 diabetes.

This clone came up a few times. For the CDR3, the DNA is TGTGCCAGCAGCTTCCGGGGGTCGGGGACTGAAGCTTTCTTT. This sequence encodes CASSFRGSGTEAFF. The chain joins TRBV7-2 to TRBJ1-1; D is possibly TRBD1 (5 bases). The CDR3 length is 14 residues. V was pared by 3 bases and J by 5 bases, with 13 bases between. Germline V gives CDR1 SGHTA, CDR2 FQGNSA.

This chain joins TRBV9 and TRBJ2-6; possibly TRBD2 for D (6 bases). Germline loops: CDR1 SGDLS, CDR2 YYNGEE. CDR3 length: 15 residues. Deletions cut 4 bases from V and 2 bases from J, with 10 bases between. CDR3 region: CASSHGGTGANVLTF. CDR3 DNA sequence: TGTGCCAGCAGCCACGGAGGGACTGGGGCCAACGTCCTGACTTTC.

V and J are TRBV7-9 and TRBJ1-5; TRBD1 matches at 8 bases. Trimming cost V 5 bases and J 0 bases; bases outside gene matches: 6. This CDR3 comprises 16 residues. CDR1 is SEHNR, CDR2 FQNEAQ, per germline (reference sequence). Here the CDR3 reads CASSPTGALSNQPQHF. The DNA for the CDR3 is TGTGCCAGCAGCCCGACAGGGGCCCTTAGCAATCAGCCCCAGCATTTT.

This clone was seen more than once but under ten times. The chain uses TRBV5-6 and TRBJ2-1; TRBD1 is a possible D gene (7 bases). CDR1 and CDR2 (germline): SGHDT, YYEEEE. V was cut by 4 bases and J by 4 bases, with 15 bases left in between. CDR3 length equals 15 residues. The CDR3 region is CASSIGGTDYNEQFF. In DNA form, the CDR3 reads TGTGCCAGCAGCATCGGCGGGACAGATTACAATGAGCAGTTCTTC. The full variable domain, completed using reference TRBV5-6 and TRBJ2-1, is DAGVTQSPTHLIKTRGQQVTLRCSPKSGHDTVSWYQQALGQGPQFIFQYYEEEERQRGNFPDRFSGHQFPNYSSELNVNALLLGDSALYLCASSIGGTDYNEQFFGPGTRLTVL.

The rearrangement joins TRBV2 to TRBJ1-6; 7 bases are a match to TRBD1. Germline CDR1 and CDR2: SNHLY and FYNNEI. V shed 9 bases, J shed 10 bases, and the junction held 9 bases outside the gene matches. This CDR3 comprises 13 residues. CDR3: CARQGGVRSPLHF. In DNA form, the CDR3 reads TGTGCCAGACAAGGGGGCGTGAGGTCACCCCTCCACTTT. Drawing the rest from reference TRBV2 and TRBJ1-6, the complete variable domain is EPEVTQTPSHQVTQMGQEVILRCVPISNHLYFYWYRQILGQKVEFLVSFYNNEISEKSEIFDDQFSVERPDGSNFTLKIRSTKLEDSAMYFCARQGGVRSPLHFGNGTRLTVT.

The rearrangement links TRBV27 to TRBJ2-1; 9 bases line up with TRBD2. V dropped 6 bases and J dropped 3; count of bases not matched to a gene: 9. This CDR3 is built from 16 residues. The germline gives CDR1 MNHEY, CDR2 SMNVEV (reference sequence). CDR3 in DNA: TGTGCCAGCAGCTCCTCCATTAGCGGGGGCTACAATGAGCAGTTCTTC. Its protein is CASSSSISGGYNEQFF.

The CDR3 is CASSPRQGETQYF. CDR3 nucleotide sequence: TGTGCCAGCAGCCCCCGACAGGGAGAGACCCAGTACTTC. V gene TRBV9 combines with J gene TRBJ2-5, with 7 bases lining up with TRBD1. The CDR3 is 13 residues long. Unmatched junction bases numbered 4, after V lost 4 bases and J lost 4 bases. The germline CDR1 and CDR2 sequences are SGDLS and YYNGEE.

V usage is TRBV6-6 and J usage is TRBJ2-3; 7 nucleotides line up with TRBD2. CDR1 MNHNY and CDR2 SVGAGI come from the germline V gene (reference sequence). There are 15 residues in the CDR3. Trimming cost V 6 bases and J 2 bases; bases outside gene matches: 8. CDR3 sequence (DNA): TGTGCCAGCAGCACGGGAGGACTCCACACAGATACGCAGTATTTT. Its translation is CASSTGGLHTDTQYF.

The chain combines TRBV7-2 with TRBJ2-1; D perhaps matches TRBD2 (5 bases). The CDR3 loop spans 15 amino acids. From germline, CDR1 is SGHTA and CDR2 FQGNSA. Between the trimmed V and J ends, which lost 3 bases and 2 bases, there was a span of 11 bases. Written as DNA, the CDR3 is TGTGCCAGCAGCTTGGAGGAGAATCCCTACAATGAGCAGTTCTTC. It specifies CASSLEENPYNEQFF.

The chain employs TRBV5-1 and TRBJ2-3; D is unclear. Trimming took off 7 bases at V and 9 bases at J, with 12 bases between the two ends. The CDR3 totals 11 residues. Germline CDR1 is SGHRS and CDR2 is YFSETQ. CDR3 in amino acids: CASAERQTQYF. The CDR3 DNA sequence: TGCGCCAGCGCTGAGAGGCAGACGCAGTATTTT.

This clone was found many times. V gene TRBV19 combines with J gene TRBJ1-1; no clear D gene. CDR1 is LNHDA, CDR2 SQIVND, per germline (reference sequence). The CDR3 sequence is 13 residues long. Trimming removed 6 bases from V and 4 bases from J, with 12 bases in between. The CDR3 region has the DNA TGTGCCAGTAGCAGGACTGTCCTCACTGAAGCTTTCTTT. Protein product: CASSRTVLTEAFF.

This clone occurred a few times. V gene TRBV9 combines with J gene TRBJ2-3; 8 bases align to TRBD2. The V gene's germline CDR1 is SGDLS and CDR2 YYNGEE. J lost 1 base, V lost 0 bases, and 4 bases had no gene match. This CDR3 is built from 16 residues. CDR3 sequence reads: CASSVGSSGRTDTQYF. DNA for the CDR3: TGTGCCAGCAGCGTAGGATCTAGCGGGCGCACAGATACGCAGTATTTT.

This clone was picked up many times. This chain joins TRBV27 and TRBJ1-2; D is unresolved. Trimming shortened V by 6 bases and J by 4 bases, and 21 bases separated the two germline ends. Germline CDR1 is MNHEY and CDR2 is SMNVEV (reference sequence). CDR3 length equals 16 residues. The CDR3, as DNA: TGTGCCAGCAGCCGTTCCGGGGTCCTTGGAGGCTATGGCTACACCTTC. This gives the protein CASSRSGVLGGYGYTF.

This clone has more than one count but fewer than ten. This chain joins TRBV7-2 and TRBJ2-5, with TRBD2 identical over 9 bases. This CDR3 has 13 amino acids. V gave up 2 bases and J gave up 10 bases; unmatched junction bases: 5. Germline CDR1 reads SGHTA; CDR2 reads FQGNSA. The CDR3 nucleotides read TGTGCCAGCAGCTTACGGCGGGAGGGTCTCCAGTACTTC. Translating gives CASSLRREGLQYF.

The chain couples TRBV9 to TRBJ2-2; 8 bases are a match to TRBD2. The CDR3 contains 15 residues. Per the germline V gene, CDR1 is SGDLS and CDR2 is YYNGEE. J was trimmed by 5 bases and V by 3 bases; bases with no gene match: 6. The DNA for the CDR3 is TGTGCCAGCAGCGGGCGGGAGGCTGATACCGGGGAGCTGTTTTTT. It is translated as CASSGREADTGELFF.

This clone was detected a few times. Relative to the germline gene, one junction end is altered; a read error may explain this. The chain uses TRBV28 and TRBJ1-2; tentatively, D is TRBD1 (6 bases). The CDR3 spans 12 residues. CDR1 and CDR2 (germline): MDHEN, SYDVKM. The chain's CDR3 is CASSSRQEQSPF. Written as DNA, the CDR3 is TGTGCCAGCAGTTCCCGACAGGAACAATCCCCCTTC.

The CDR3 loop reads CASRTGVAADTQYF. CDR3 nucleotides: TGTGCCAGCAGGACAGGGGTAGCTGCAGATACGCAGTATTTT. The genes are TRBV28 and TRBJ2-3; TRBD1 aligns across 8 bases. The CDR3 extends over 14 amino acids. CDR1 MDHEN and CDR2 SYDVKM come from the germline V gene. Unmatched junction bases numbered 6, after V lost 6 bases and J lost 4 bases.

This clone was seen only a few times. The J gene is TRBJ1-5, the V gene TRBV5-1, with TRBD1 matching 9 bases. Trimming removed 4 bases from V and 7 bases from J; junction bases left unmatched: 9. The germline V gene encodes CDR1 SGHRS and CDR2 YFSETQ. The CDR3 spans 15 residues. In DNA form, the CDR3 reads TGCGCCAGCAGCGCAGTCCCGGGACAGGGACAGCCCCAGCATTTT. Encoded protein: CASSAVPGQGQPQHF.

The V gene is TRBV11-2, the J gene TRBJ2-5, with D perhaps TRBD1 (6 bases). The CDR3 runs to 14 residues. Germline V gives CDR1 SGHAT, CDR2 FQNNGV. V shed 3 bases and J shed 1 base, with 9 bases lying between them. The chain's CDR3 is CASSFRTAQETQYF. Here the CDR3 DNA reads TGTGCCAGCAGCTTCAGGACAGCCCAAGAGACCCAGTACTTC.

This clone turned up a few times. The CDR3 coding sequence is TGTGCCAGCAGCCAAGGGGAGACAGGCTACACCTTC. It codes for CASSQGETGYTF. This sequence joins TRBV14 and TRBJ1-2; D remains ambiguous. The CDR3 has 12 amino acids. Trimming took off 1 base at V and 8 bases at J, with 8 bases between the two ends. Germline lookup yields CDR1 SGHDN and CDR2 FVKESK.

The chain couples TRBV7-9 to TRBJ2-2; 9 nucleotides line up with TRBD2. Germline-derived CDR1 and CDR2 are SEHNR and FQNEAQ (reference sequence). The CDR3 runs 18 residues. V was clipped by 4 bases and J by 0 bases; unmatched bases: 9. The CDR3 nucleotides are TGTGCCAGCAGCTGGTCCGGGACTAGCAGATCGAACACCGGGGAGCTGTTTTTT. Its protein product is CASSWSGTSRSNTGELFF. Based on the CDR3 plus reference TRBV7-9 and TRBJ2-2, the full variable domain is DTGVSQNPRHKITKRGQNVTFRCDPISEHNRLYWYRQTLGQGPEFLTYFQNEAQLEKSRLLSDRFSAERPKGSFSTLEIQRTEQGDSAMYLCASSWSGTSRSNTGELFFGEGSRLTVL.

Many counts were recorded for this clone. The chain uses TRBV7-2 and TRBJ2-7, with TRBD2 matching 7 bases. CDR1 and CDR2 (germline): SGHTA, FQGNSA. The CDR3 loop spans 12 amino acids. V was pared by 5 bases and J by 6 bases, with 4 bases of the junction left unmatched. The CDR3 DNA sequence: TGTGCCAGCAGCGCGGGACTACGCGAGCAGTACTTC. Its protein is CASSAGLREQYF.

This clone was found a few times. The rearrangement joins TRBV9 to TRBJ2-7; 9 bases align to TRBD2. J lost 6 bases, V lost 5 bases, and 21 bases had no gene match. Germline CDR1 is SGDLS and CDR2 is YYNGEE. This CDR3 is built from 18 residues. The CDR3 sequence: CASRFCGGDFGFNPEQYF. DNA of the CDR3: TGTGCCAGCAGATTTTGCGGGGGGGACTTTGGGTTCAACCCCGAGCAGTACTTC.

This clone was seen more than once but under ten times. Other DNA variants within this sample encode the same CDR3. The CDR3 DNA is TGTGCCAGCAGCTTAGCCCTAGCGGGGGCCTACGAGCAGTACTTC. It encodes CASSLALAGAYEQYF. The chain uses TRBV7-2 and TRBJ2-7; 10 nucleotides line up with TRBD2. V lost 0 bases to trimming and J lost 2 bases; unmatched junction nucleotides: 1. Germline V gene sequence: CDR1 SGHTA, CDR2 FQGNSA. The CDR3 has 15 amino acids.

This clone has a handful of counts. In DNA form, the CDR3 reads TGTGCCAGCAGCGTAGTCGACGGGGGGGCAGGCGAGACCCAGTACTTC. This gives the protein CASSVVDGGAGETQYF. The gene calls are TRBV9 and TRBJ2-5; 8 bases match TRBD2. The V gene end was trimmed by 0 bases and the J gene end by 5 bases; junction bases not matched to a gene: 9. CDR1 SGDLS and CDR2 YYNGEE come from the germline V gene. The CDR3 covers 16 residues.

This rearrangement joins TRBV4-2 to TRBJ2-3; TRBD2 agrees at 10 bases. CDR3 length equals 15 residues. Germline lookup yields CDR1 LGHNA and CDR2 YNFKEQ. The junction had 6 bases not matched to a gene; V was cut back by 3 bases and J by 6 bases. CDR3 amino acids: CASSQALAGWDTQYF. CDR3 nucleotide sequence: TGTGCCAGCAGCCAGGCACTAGCGGGATGGGATACGCAGTATTTT.

The chain has TRBV20-1 and TRBJ1-1; TRBD1 is a possible D gene (5 bases). The V gene's germline CDR1 is DFQATT and CDR2 SNEGSKA (reference sequence). Trimming pared 5 bases from V and 10 bases from J, leaving 14 bases between. The CDR3 contains 11 residues. The CDR3 DNA reads TGCAGTGCTCGATGGACAAATAGAGCTTTCTTT. This encodes CSARWTNRAFF.

By proportion, this clone is medium-sized (0.01 to 0.1%). CDR3 bases: TGTGCCAGCAGCCAAGCTCTCTCTGGGGCCAACGTCCTGACTTTC. This gives the protein CASSQALSGANVLTF. V is TRBV14 and J is TRBJ2-6, with D uncertain. The length of the CDR3 is 15 residues. With 1 base removed from V and 0 bases from J, the gap between germline ends came to 4 bases. Germline loops: CDR1 SGHDN, CDR2 FVKESK.